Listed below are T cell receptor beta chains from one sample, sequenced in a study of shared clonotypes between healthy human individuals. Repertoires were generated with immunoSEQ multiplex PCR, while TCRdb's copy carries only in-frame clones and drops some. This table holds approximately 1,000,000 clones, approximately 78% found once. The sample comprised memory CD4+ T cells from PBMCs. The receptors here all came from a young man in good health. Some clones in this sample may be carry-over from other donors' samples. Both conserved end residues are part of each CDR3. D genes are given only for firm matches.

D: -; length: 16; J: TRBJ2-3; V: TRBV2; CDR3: CASSAFRMDSTDTQYF
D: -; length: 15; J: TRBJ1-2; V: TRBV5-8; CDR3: CASSLLGDNLYGYTF
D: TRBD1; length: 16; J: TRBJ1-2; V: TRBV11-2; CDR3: CASSSSGTAASYGYTF
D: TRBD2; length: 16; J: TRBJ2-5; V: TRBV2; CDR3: CASSGVAGALQETQYF
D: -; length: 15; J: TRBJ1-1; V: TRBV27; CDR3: CASSSRPGQRTEAFF
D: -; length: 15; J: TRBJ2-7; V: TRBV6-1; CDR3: CASSEVGGSSYEQYF
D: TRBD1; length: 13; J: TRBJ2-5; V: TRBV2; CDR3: CASTRGQGETQYF
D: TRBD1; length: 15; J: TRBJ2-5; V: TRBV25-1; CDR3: CASRDDRGAGETQYF
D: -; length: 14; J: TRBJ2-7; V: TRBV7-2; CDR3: CASSRHGSSYEQYF
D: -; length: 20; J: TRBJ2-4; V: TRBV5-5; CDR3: CASSLTRGRGSGFSKNIQYF
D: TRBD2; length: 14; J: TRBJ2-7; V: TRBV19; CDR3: CASSPSGIPYAQYF
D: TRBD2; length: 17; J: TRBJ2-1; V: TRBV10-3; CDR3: CAISELIAGVGVGEQFF